This T cell receptor (beta chain) was found in a study of T cell repertoires in aging, cancer and after chemotherapy. The template was genomic DNA from peripheral blood, not RNA. Trimming pared 4 bases from V and 13 bases from J, leaving 19 bases between. In germline, CDR1 is LGHNA, CDR2 YNFKEQ. This CDR3 comprises 13 residues. TRB rearrangements spanning V, D and J were amplified using mixed TRB-A/B primers. TCRdb re-analysed the multiplex PCR reads in MiXCR, keeping a single row per CDR3 protein. The repertoire holds approximately 3,400 distinct CDR3 sequences, with less than 35% as singletons. The sample taken for sequencing was blood. The receptor was derived from a human donor with a solid tumor. The chain is built from TRBV4-2 and TRBJ1-2, with a possible D match to TRBD1 (6 bases). Here the CDR3 DNA reads TGTGCCAGCAGCCCCGGGGGGGGCATTGATTTCACCTTC. Amino acid sequence: CASSPGGGIDFTF.